This TCR beta chain was profiled in a study of CD8 T cells in ankylosing spondylitis. Study-level points and caveats: What appeared characteristic of ankylosing spondylitis blood was a TCR beta motif of fewer than ten highly homologous variants. Reportedly, significant enrichment of disease-linked clones occurred in matched ankylosing spondylitis synovial fluid. Both synovial fluid and blood in reactive arthritis had previously been reported to carry some motif variants.

The TCR beta libraries were generated through quantitative 5'-RACE incorporating molecular barcodes. A single record per CDR3 protein comes from TCRdb applying MiXCR to the 5' RACE reads. This sample yields some 33,000 distinct CDR3 sequences, of which around 14% are seen a single time; 30% to 40% belongs to the top ten. The germline V and J ends were trimmed by 0 bases and 3 bases, with 5 bases remaining between them. The CDR3 runs 14 residues. Germline V gene lookup returns CDR1 SGHTA and CDR2 FQGTGA. This clonotype was found a few times. The antigen is undetermined. This chain links TRBV7-3 with TRBJ1-4, with D unresolved. The clonotype was recovered from a male donor with ankylosing spondylitis or in good health (not recorded which). Sequencing was carried out using blood. CDR3: CASSLTSANEKLFF. In nucleotides, the CDR3 is TGTGCCAGCAGCTTAACTTCGGCTAATGAAAAACTGTTTTTT.